This entry lists 13 T cell receptor beta chains sequenced from one sample in a study of control samples from healthy donors and cancer patients. Using immunoSEQ multiplex PCR, the repertoire was profiled, and TCRdb retains in-frame clones only, with some absent. The sample carries 150,000 or so clones, roughly 93% recorded once. The sequenced sample was blood. Receptors originate from a man younger than 30 in good health.

This clone was seen a single time. The chain employs TRBV29-1 and TRBJ1-4, with TRBD1 matching over 7 bases. Losses at the gene ends were 6 bases for V and 8 bases for J; bases not matched to a gene: 18. This CDR3 contains 16 residues. Germline values: CDR1 SQVTM, CDR2 ANQGSEA. The CDR3 spells CSVPLEQGISGEKLFF. The CDR3 bases are TGCAGCGTACCCCTAGAACAGGGGATCTCAGGAGAAAAACTGTTTTTT.

The chain combines TRBV7-9 with TRBJ1-2; 11 bases map to TRBD1. After removal of 7 bases from V and 4 bases from J, the junction contained 5 bases not matched to a gene. CDR1 is SEHNR, CDR2 FQNEAQ, per germline (reference sequence). This CDR3 region has 14 residues. CDR3 in amino acids: CASMRGTGGYGYTF. The CDR3 nucleotides are TGTGCCAGCATGAGAGGGACAGGGGGCTATGGCTACACCTTC.

Regarding this clone: A read error may account for a junction end that differs from germline. The chain's CDR3 is CASSLQGQETQYF. The CDR3 nucleotides are TGTGCTAGCAGCTTACAGGGCCAAGAGACCCAGTACTTC. This rearrangement joins TRBV7-7 to TRBJ2-5; TRBD1 might be the D (6 bases). This CDR3 spans 13 amino acids. CDR1 is SSHAT, CDR2 FNYEAQ, per germline (reference sequence).

The chain joins TRBV9 to TRBJ2-1, with TRBD2 matching 11 bases. V was pared by 0 bases and J by 8 bases, with 7 bases of the junction left unmatched. The CDR3 contains 16 residues. The germline gives CDR1 SGDLS, CDR2 YYNGEE. CDR3 loop: CASSVAGSGREDEQFF. CDR3 sequence (DNA): TGTGCCAGCAGCGTAGCCGGTAGCGGGAGGGAGGATGAGCAGTTCTTC.

This chain uses TRBV3-1 (or the pseudogene TRBV3-2) with TRBJ1-2; TRBD1 is a possible D gene (6 bases). Trimming took off 3 bases at V and 5 bases at J, with 22 bases between the two ends. The CDR3 runs to 17 residues. Germline CDR1 LGHDT, CDR2 YNNKEL (reference sequence). Here the CDR3 reads CASSHRSPPGAWYGYTF. In DNA form, the CDR3 reads TGTGCCAGCAGCCATCGCTCCCCCCCGGGGGCCTGGTATGGCTACACCTTC.

The CDR3, as DNA: TGCAGCGCCCGGGACAGTTATAACTATGGCTACACCTTC. It encodes CSARDSYNYGYTF. The rearrangement links TRBV29-1 to TRBJ1-2, with TRBD1 identical over 7 bases. CDR3 length equals 13 residues. Germline V CDR1 and CDR2: SQVTM, ANQGSEA. V dropped 7 bases and J dropped 1; count of bases not matched to a gene: 6.

V is TRBV19 and J is TRBJ2-7; no definite D call. V lost 5 bases, J lost 2 bases, and 10 bases lay in between. This CDR3 has 13 amino acids. CDR1 and CDR2 (germline): LNHDA, SQIVND (reference sequence). In nucleotides, the CDR3 is TGTGCCAGTAGTGCGGCCAGAGCCTACGAGCAGTACTTC. This codes for CASSAARAYEQYF.

The V and J genes are TRBV5-1 and TRBJ2-3; 8 nucleotides line up with TRBD2. Germline V gene sequence: CDR1 SGHRS, CDR2 YFSETQ. The trim removed 0 bases at V and 4 bases at J, leaving 7 bases unmatched. This CDR3 region has 16 residues. This CDR3 is CASSLAGGGLPDTQYF. DNA of the CDR3: TGCGCCAGCAGCTTGGCGGGGGGGGGCCTCCCAGATACGCAGTATTTT.

The J gene is TRBJ1-1, the V gene TRBV25-1; D gene uncertain. Germline values: CDR1 MGHDK, CDR2 SYGVNS. V was shortened by 1 base and J by 0 bases, with 9 bases between the two germline ends. This CDR3 contains 15 residues. This chain's CDR3 is CASSESITMNTEAFF. The CDR3 nucleotides read TGTGCCAGCAGTGAATCGATCACAATGAACACTGAAGCTTTCTTT.

J is TRBJ1-1 and V is TRBV5-1; no clear D gene. Germline assignment: CDR1 SGHRS and CDR2 YFSETQ. Trimming pared 3 bases from V and 4 bases from J, leaving 13 bases between. The CDR3 runs to 14 residues. In DNA, the CDR3 is TGCGCCAGCAGCTCGCTAGATGGGCCCACTGAAGCTTTCTTT. This translates into CASSSLDGPTEAFF. Complete variable domain (other parts from reference TRBV5-1 and TRBJ1-1): KAGVTQTPRYLIKTRGQQVTLSCSPISGHRSVSWYQQTPGQGLQFLFEYFSETQRNKGNFPGRFSGRQFSNSRSEMNVSTLELGDSALYLCASSSLDGPTEAFFGQGTRLTVV.

As concerns this clone: Other DNA sequences within the sample encode an identical CDR3. The chain carries TRBV7-8 and TRBJ1-1, with TRBD1 matching 8 bases. CDR1 SGHVS and CDR2 FQNEAQ come from the germline V gene. The V segment lost 1 base and the J segment 2 bases; nucleotides outside the gene matches: 3. CDR3 length equals 15 residues. CDR3 nucleotides: TGTGCCAGCAGCTTAGGCGGACAGGGTAACACTGAAGCTTTCTTT. Amino acids: CASSLGGQGNTEAFF. The full variable domain, its missing parts supplied by reference TRBV7-8 and TRBJ1-1, is GAGVSQSPRYKVAKRGQDVALRCDPISGHVSLFWYQQALGQGPEFLTYFQNEAQLDKSGLPSDRFFAERPEGSVSTLKIQRTQQEDSAVYLCASSLGGQGNTEAFFGQGTRLTVV.

CDR3 coding DNA: TGTGCCAGCAGTGAAGCTGCCAGCTACGAGCAGTACTTC. As protein: CASSEAASYEQYF. The chain recombines TRBV6-1 with TRBJ2-7, with no clear D. Germline CDR1 is MNHNS and CDR2 is SASEGT. The V and J ends lost 0 bases and 3 bases respectively, with 6 bases between them. The CDR3 covers 13 residues.

This clone was seen a handful of times. The V call is TRBV6-5, the J call TRBJ1-2, with 10 bases aligning to TRBD1. J lost 7 bases, V lost 7 bases, and 9 bases had no gene match. Looked up from germline, CDR1 is MNHEY and CDR2 is SVGAGI. The CDR3 spans 14 residues. The CDR3 DNA reads TGTGCCAGCACCCCTCGGGACAGGGGTGTTGGCTACACCTTC. Its protein product is CASTPRDRGVGYTF.